The 22 T cell receptor beta chains in this list originate from one sample, sequenced in a study of shared clonotypes between healthy human individuals. Profiled with immunoSEQ multiplex PCR; TCRdb holds only in-frame clones, not every one. Among approximately 600,000 clones listed, around 96% were seen once. Naive CD8 isolation took CD45RO-negative cells positively selected for CCR7 and excluded terminally differentiated effector memory CD45RA+ cells. Source material: naive CD8+ T cells sorted from blood. These receptors came from a woman aged 30 to 39 in good health.

V usage is TRBV4-1 and J usage is TRBJ2-7; 7 bases match TRBD2. The CDR3 extends over 15 amino acids. Per germline, CDR1 MGHRA and CDR2 YSYEKL. The trim removed 4 bases at V and 5 bases at J, leaving 11 bases unmatched. The CDR3 protein is CASSPGGELKDEQYF. The CDR3 DNA reads TGCGCCAGCAGCCCTGGGGGGGAGCTTAAGGACGAGCAGTACTTC.

CDR3 nucleotide sequence: TGTGCCAGCAGCTTATGGCACTTACAAGGCGATGATCAGCCCCAGCATTTT. As protein: CASSLWHLQGDDQPQHF. The chain joins TRBV7-8 to TRBJ1-5; D remains unclear. This CDR3 comprises 17 residues. V lost 2 bases and J 5 bases, leaving 19 bases between the germline ends. Per the germline V gene, CDR1 is SGHVS and CDR2 is FQNEAQ.

The chain employs TRBV28 and TRBJ2-7; 7 bases are shared with TRBD2. J lost 3 bases, V lost 5 bases, and 4 bases had no gene match. Germline V gene sequence: CDR1 MDHEN, CDR2 SYDVKM. This CDR3 has 13 amino acids. The CDR3 DNA reads as TGTGCCAGCAGTAACAGCGGGAACTACGAGCAGTACTTC. Protein product: CASSNSGNYEQYF.

This clone showed up just once. V usage is TRBV7-9 and J usage is TRBJ2-1; 9 bases map to TRBD2. This CDR3 region has 16 residues. The V gene end was trimmed by 6 bases and the J gene end by 5 bases; junction bases not matched to a gene: 11. In germline, CDR1 is SEHNR, CDR2 FQNEAQ (reference sequence). The CDR3 protein is CASSPNSGRGDNEQFF. CDR3 nucleotides: TGTGCCAGCAGTCCCAATAGCGGGAGAGGTGACAATGAGCAGTTCTTC. Combining the CDR3 with reference TRBV7-9 and TRBJ2-1 gives the whole variable domain DTGVSQNPRHKITKRGQNVTFRCDPISEHNRLYWYRQTLGQGPEFLTYFQNEAQLEKSRLLSDRFSAERPKGSFSTLEIQRTEQGDSAMYLCASSPNSGRGDNEQFFGPGTRLTVL.

The rearrangement links TRBV10-2 to TRBJ2-5, with D tentatively TRBD1 (6 bases). Germline assignment: CDR1 WSHSY and CDR2 SAAADI. This CDR3 comprises 14 residues. V shed 4 bases and J shed 5 bases, with 14 bases lying between them. CDR3 sequence: CASSAGLRGETQYF. The CDR3 DNA follows: TGCGCCAGCAGTGCGGGCTTGAGGGGGGAGACCCAGTACTTC.

Concerning this clone itself: Different DNA sequences within this sample yield the same CDR3. CDR3 sequence reads: CASSPGQGTGELFF. CDR3 nucleotides: TGTGCCAGCAGTCCCGGACAGGGAACCGGGGAGCTGTTTTTT. This chain joins TRBV27 and TRBJ2-2; the match to TRBD1 covers 8 bases. Germline CDR1 reads MNHEY; CDR2 reads SMNVEV (reference sequence). J gave up 5 bases and V 5 bases, and 4 bases lay outside the gene matches. The length of the CDR3 is 14 residues.

The chain links TRBV7-8 to TRBJ1-1, with 7 bases aligning to TRBD1. Trimming took 0 bases from V and 1 from J; bases not matched to a gene: 11. CDR3 length: 18 amino acids. CDR1 is SGHVS and CDR2 is FQNEAQ in the germline V gene. The CDR3 reads CASSLAHLNRGGNTEAFF. For the CDR3, the DNA is TGTGCCAGCAGCTTAGCCCACTTAAACAGGGGAGGGAACACTGAAGCTTTCTTT. Looking up the rest from reference TRBV7-8 and TRBJ1-1 gives the full variable domain: GAGVSQSPRYKVAKRGQDVALRCDPISGHVSLFWYQQALGQGPEFLTYFQNEAQLDKSGLPSDRFFAERPEGSVSTLKIQRTQQEDSAVYLCASSLAHLNRGGNTEAFFGQGTRLTVV.

The J gene is TRBJ2-7, the V gene TRBV5-4; TRBD2 agrees at 14 bases. CDR1 is SGHNT, CDR2 YYREEE, per germline (reference sequence). This CDR3 spans 18 amino acids. The V and J ends lost 0 bases and 4 bases, in that order; junction bases with no gene match: 9. DNA of the CDR3: TGTGCCAGCAGCTTGGTGGGGACTAGCGGGAGAATTGCGTACGAGCAGTACTTC. This translates into CASSLVGTSGRIAYEQYF.

The chain uses TRBV6-1 and TRBJ2-7; either TRBD1 or TRBD2 may supply D (5 bases each). Trimming left V 7 bases short and J 3 bases short, with 16 bases between. This CDR3 contains 14 residues. The germline CDR1 and CDR2 sequences are MNHNS and SASEGT. The CDR3 DNA follows: TGTGCCAGCATAGCGCTGGACACGAACTACGAGCAGTACTTC. Translation: CASIALDTNYEQYF.

This chain uses TRBV28 with TRBJ2-7; 9 positions agree with TRBD1. Germline CDR1 reads MDHEN; CDR2 reads SYDVKM. The ends lost 3 bases at V and 4 bases at J; junction bases unmatched: 4. The CDR3 spans 14 residues. CDR3 nucleotides: TGTGCCAGCAGTTTCGGACAGGGGTTGTACGAGCAGTACTTC. It is translated as CASSFGQGLYEQYF. Combining the CDR3 with reference TRBV28 and TRBJ2-7 gives the whole variable domain DVKVTQSSRYLVKRTGEKVFLECVQDMDHENMFWYRQDPGLGLRLIYFSYDVKMKEKGDIPEGYSVSREKKERFSLILESASTNQTSMYLCASSFGQGLYEQYFGPGTRLTVT.

The J gene is TRBJ2-7, the V gene TRBV27; 11 bases are shared with TRBD2. V lost 5 bases, J lost 2 bases, and 8 bases stayed unmatched. The germline V gene has CDR1 MNHEY and CDR2 SMNVEV (reference sequence). This CDR3 region has 16 residues. CDR3 sequence reads: CASSPLLAGGPYEQYF. The CDR3 DNA follows: TGTGCCAGCAGTCCTCTGCTAGCGGGAGGACCCTACGAGCAGTACTTC.

The gene calls are TRBV15 and TRBJ1-4; the D is unclear. The CDR3 length is 16 residues. V lost 1 base to trimming and J lost 0 bases, with 9 bases between them. Per germline, CDR1 LNHNV and CDR2 YYDKDF (reference sequence). CDR3 bases: TGTGCCACCAGCAGAGGTGGGGTAGCAACTAATGAAAAACTGTTTTTT. The encoded protein is CATSRGGVATNEKLFF.

The CDR3 region has the DNA TGTGCCACCTCTTTAAGGGGGGCTAAGGTGTTTGAGCAGTTCTTC. Amino acid sequence: CATSLRGAKVFEQFF. This chain links TRBV2 with TRBJ2-1; D may be TRBD1 or TRBD2 (6 bases each). CDR1 and CDR2 (germline): SNHLY, FYNNEI. The CDR3 is 15 amino acids. The V end was cut by 10 bases, the J end by 9 bases, with 25 bases between.

V is TRBV5-6 and J is TRBJ2-7, with D hard to call. Germline lookup yields CDR1 SGHDT and CDR2 YYEEEE. V lost 0 bases, J lost 0 bases, and 7 bases lay in between. The CDR3 contains 14 residues. DNA of the CDR3: TGTGCCAGCAGCTTGGGAGGTCACTCCTACGAGCAGTACTTC. It specifies CASSLGGHSYEQYF.

This chain joins TRBV27 and TRBJ2-7; D not certain. CDR3 length equals 13 residues. Germline CDR1 reads MNHEY; CDR2 reads SMNVEV (reference sequence). V dropped 3 bases and J dropped 4 bases, with 10 bases sitting between them. CDR3 in DNA: TGTGCCAGCAGTTTCGGACCCTTTTACGAGCAGTACTTC. Its translation is CASSFGPFYEQYF.

The CDR3 DNA follows: TGTGCCACCAGCGCATCCGGGACTAGCAGCTACGAGCAGTACTTC. Translation: CATSASGTSSYEQYF. The chain joins TRBV15 to TRBJ2-7; TRBD2 matches 9 bases. V lost 5 bases and J lost 3; bases outside the gene matches: 8. The CDR3 has 15 amino acids. Germline V gives CDR1 LNHNV, CDR2 YYDKDF (reference sequence).

The chain links TRBV13 to TRBJ2-7; D uncertain. In germline, CDR1 is PRHDT, CDR2 FYEKMQ (reference sequence). CDR3 length equals 13 residues. The V end was cut by 1 base, the J end by 3 bases, with 7 bases between. CDR3 residues: CASSLASHYEQYF. The CDR3 nucleotides are TGTGCCAGCAGCTTAGCATCCCACTACGAGCAGTACTTC.

The rearrangement joins TRBV28 to TRBJ2-7; TRBD2 agrees at 8 bases. This CDR3 is built from 14 residues. Germline loops: CDR1 MDHEN, CDR2 SYDVKM. V shed 2 bases and J 2 bases; nucleotides not matched to a gene: 2. CDR3 nucleotides: TGTGCCAGCAGTTTAAGGCGGGGGGCCTACGAGCAGTACTTC. Residues: CASSLRRGAYEQYF.

In its sample, this clone was seen once. This chain links TRBV27 with TRBJ2-7, with D perhaps TRBD2 (5 bases). The CDR3 has 14 amino acids. Germline V gene lookup returns CDR1 MNHEY and CDR2 SMNVEV (reference sequence). V lost 1 base to trimming and J lost 6 bases, with 13 bases between them. The CDR3 loop reads CASSLFSSHSEQYF. The CDR3 DNA sequence: TGTGCCAGCAGTTTATTTTCTAGCCATTCCGAGCAGTACTTC.

The chain recombines TRBV6-1 with TRBJ1-2; no definite D call. CDR1 and CDR2 (germline): MNHNS, SASEGT. This CDR3 has 11 amino acids. Trimming stripped 11 bases from V and 5 bases from J, with 12 bases between. CDR3 in DNA: TGTGCCGGCCGACGGGATTATGGCTACACCTTC. Amino acid sequence: CAGRRDYGYTF.

J is TRBJ1-1 and V is TRBV19, with 8 bases identical to TRBD1. This CDR3 is 14 amino acids long. Germline V gene lookup returns CDR1 LNHDA and CDR2 SQIVND (reference sequence). The ends lost 6 bases at V and 1 base at J; junction bases unmatched: 4. CDR3 in DNA: TGTGCCAGTAGCCCAGGGGGCTCGAACACTGAAGCTTTCTTT. Protein: CASSPGGSNTEAFF. The whole variable domain, remainder taken from reference TRBV19 and TRBJ1-1, is DGGITQSPKYLFRKEGQNVTLSCEQNLNHDAMYWYRQDPGQGLRLIYYSQIVNDFQKGDIAEGYSVSREKKESFPLTVTSAQKNPTAFYLCASSPGGSNTEAFFGQGTRLTVV.

V gene TRBV5-4 combines with J gene TRBJ1-4, with D tentatively TRBD1 (5 bases). The CDR3 is 13 residues long. Trimming shortened V by 0 bases and J by 7 bases, and 7 bases separated the two germline ends. Germline V gene sequence: CDR1 SGHNT, CDR2 YYREEE (reference sequence). CDR3 coding DNA: TGTGCCAGCAGCTTGGAGACAGCTGAAAAACTGTTTTTT. It specifies CASSLETAEKLFF.